These 21 T cell receptor beta chains came from one sample sequenced in a study of control samples from healthy donors and cancer patients. Clones were read by immunoSEQ multiplex PCR, and TCRdb kept only the in-frame ones, dropping some. The sample consists of roughly 100,000 clones, 80% to 90% of them appearing once. Input material: blood. Receptor source: a woman between 45 and 65 years old in good health.

In the case of this clone: Additional DNA sequences in this sample encode the identical CDR3. V gene TRBV9 combines with J gene TRBJ2-3, with D possibly being TRBD1 or TRBD2 (5 bases each). This CDR3 region has 13 residues. The ends were cut back, 0 bases at V and 3 bases at J, with 5 bases in the middle. CDR1 is SGDLS, CDR2 YYNGEE, per germline. In DNA, the CDR3 is TGTGCCAGCAGCGTAGGGGGGACAGATACGCAGTATTTT. Its translation: CASSVGGTDTQYF.

The chain is built from TRBV5-1 and TRBJ1-2, with D unresolved. The CDR3 is 13 amino acids. Germline lookup yields CDR1 SGHRS and CDR2 YFSETQ. Trimming removed 5 bases from V and 4 bases from J, with 12 bases in between. CDR3 sequence reads: CASRQEPIYGYTF. DNA for the CDR3: TGCGCCAGCAGGCAGGAACCCATCTATGGCTACACCTTC.

This sequence joins TRBV10-2 and TRBJ2-3; 11 nucleotides match TRBD2. The CDR3 covers 17 residues. CDR1 and CDR2 from the germline V gene are WSHSY and SAAADI. V gave up 3 bases and J gave up 0 bases; unmatched junction bases: 5. CDR3 sequence (DNA): TGCGCCAGCAGTGACCCGGGACTAGCGGAGAGCACAGATACGCAGTATTTT. Residues: CASSDPGLAESTDTQYF.

The rearrangement joins TRBV14 to TRBJ2-1; TRBD1 matches at 8 bases. Germline CDR1 is SGHDN and CDR2 is FVKESK. The length of the CDR3 is 15 residues. V dropped 6 bases and J dropped 9; count of bases not matched to a gene: 13. The CDR3 loop is CASRYEDRERSEQFF. Written as DNA, the CDR3 is TGTGCCAGCAGATACGAGGACAGGGAAAGGAGTGAGCAGTTCTTC.

The chain combines TRBV28 with TRBJ2-2; no definite D call. This CDR3 has 13 amino acids. Germline CDR1 reads MDHEN; CDR2 reads SYDVKM. V dropped 3 bases and J dropped 6 bases, with 8 bases sitting between them. The CDR3 nucleotides read TGTGCCAGCAGTTTGAACGTGGCCGGGGAGCTGTTTTTT. It encodes CASSLNVAGELFF.

This sequence joins TRBV6-4 and TRBJ1-1, with D hard to call. The CDR3 loop spans 11 amino acids. From germline, CDR1 is MRHNA and CDR2 SNTAGT. V gave up 0 bases and J gave up 11 bases, with 7 bases separating them. CDR3 region: CASSDSTWAFF. The CDR3 bases are TGTGCCAGCAGTGACTCGACGTGGGCTTTCTTT.

The chain recombines TRBV5-1 with TRBJ2-1; D perhaps matches TRBD1 (5 bases). CDR1 is SGHRS, CDR2 YFSETQ, per germline. The CDR3 has 14 residues. V was pared by 4 bases and J by 3 bases, with 11 bases between. The CDR3 loop is CASSQDMLYNEQFF. DNA for the CDR3: TGCGCCAGCAGCCAGGACATGCTCTACAATGAGCAGTTCTTC. Filled out from reference TRBV5-1 and TRBJ2-1, the complete variable domain reads KAGVTQTPRYLIKTRGQQVTLSCSPISGHRSVSWYQQTPGQGLQFLFEYFSETQRNKGNFPGRFSGRQFSNSRSEMNVSTLELGDSALYLCASSQDMLYNEQFFGPGTRLTVL.

The sample holds one count of this clone. The rearrangement joins TRBV4-3 to TRBJ2-3; a weak D match, TRBD1 (6 bases). Germline V gives CDR1 LGHNA, CDR2 YSLEER. The CDR3 is 15 amino acids. The V and J ends lost 7 bases and 1 base respectively, with 15 bases between them. CDR3 coding DNA: TGCGCCAGCACTAGGACAGTTACAGGCACAGATACGCAGTATTTT. Translating it yields CASTRTVTGTDTQYF.

The genes are TRBV7-2 and TRBJ2-7; 9 nucleotides line up with TRBD2. The length of the CDR3 is 15 residues. The ends lost 5 bases at V and 7 bases at J; junction bases unmatched: 12. CDR1 is SGHTA, CDR2 FQGNSA, per germline. The CDR3 DNA follows: TGTGCCAGCAGCGCGACTAGCGGCCCCTTGGGAGAGCAGTACTTC. Translating it yields CASSATSGPLGEQYF.

This chain uses TRBV11-2 with TRBJ1-1; D call uncertain. Germline V gene lookup returns CDR1 SGHAT and CDR2 FQNNGV. The CDR3 contains 12 residues. V lost 0 bases and J lost 9, with 8 bases in between. CDR3 DNA: TGTGCCAGCAGCTTAGACGAGGGAAAAGCTTTCTTT. Translated, it gives CASSLDEGKAFF.

The gene calls are TRBV3-1 (or the pseudogene TRBV3-2) and TRBJ2-2; D unresolved. This CDR3 region has 13 residues. V dropped 2 bases and J dropped 5 bases, with 6 bases sitting between them. Germline V gene lookup returns CDR1 LGHDT and CDR2 YNNKEL (reference sequence). The CDR3 protein is CASSQRKTGELFF. CDR3 bases: TGTGCCAGCAGCCAACGGAAGACCGGGGAGCTGTTTTTT.

The chain employs TRBV7-2 and TRBJ2-2; 8 bases match TRBD1. This CDR3 spans 14 amino acids. From germline, CDR1 is SGHTA and CDR2 FQGNSA. V shed 8 bases, J shed 5 bases, and the junction held 7 bases outside the gene matches. The chain's CDR3 is CASFGQGRTGELFF. Here the CDR3 DNA reads TGTGCCAGCTTTGGACAGGGTCGGACCGGGGAGCTGTTTTTT. Full variable domain (missing parts from reference TRBV7-2 and TRBJ2-2): GAGVSQSPSNKVTEKGKDVELRCDPISGHTALYWYRQSLGQGLEFLIYFQGNSAPDKSGLPSDRFSAERTGGSVSTLTIQRTQQEDSAVYLCASFGQGRTGELFFGEGSRLTVL.

The chain is built from TRBV5-8 and TRBJ1-5; the match to TRBD1 covers 10 bases. Germline-derived CDR1 and CDR2 are SGHTS and YDEGEE. This CDR3 spans 18 amino acids. Trimming removed 0 bases from V and 4 bases from J; junction bases left unmatched: 10. The CDR3 is CASSLAFGTGVGNQPQHF. The CDR3 DNA reads as TGTGCCAGCAGCTTGGCCTTTGGGACAGGGGTCGGAAATCAGCCCCAGCATTTT.

The V and J genes are TRBV10-3 and TRBJ2-7; the D gene could be TRBD1 or TRBD2 (5 bases each). The CDR3 runs to 14 residues. V was cut by 7 bases and J by 5 bases, with 18 bases left in between. Looked up from germline, CDR1 is ENHRY and CDR2 is SYGVKD. In DNA, the CDR3 is TGTGCCATCAACCGGGACCCTAAAGGCGACGAGCAGTACTTC. Amino acids: CAINRDPKGDEQYF.

There are a few counts of this clone. The V call is TRBV10-3, the J call TRBJ2-7, with 7 bases fitting TRBD1. The CDR3 is 15 residues long. Looked up from germline, CDR1 is ENHRY and CDR2 is SYGVKD. J gave up 0 bases and V 6 bases, and 8 bases lay outside the gene matches. CDR3 DNA: TGTGCCATCAGGCCCGTAGGGGGCCCCTCCTACGAGCAGTACTTC. Amino acid sequence: CAIRPVGGPSYEQYF.

This clone was picked up a small number of times. The chain has TRBV5-4 and TRBJ2-3, with a tentative D call TRBD2 (6 bases). This CDR3 has 13 residues. CDR1 SGHNT and CDR2 YYREEE come from the germline V gene (reference sequence). V was cut by 3 bases and J by 5 bases, with 10 bases left in between. DNA for the CDR3: TGTGCCAGCAGCTCGGGGGAGAAAGATACGCAGTATTTT. Translated: CASSSGEKDTQYF. Drawing the rest from reference TRBV5-4 and TRBJ2-3, the complete variable domain is ETGVTQSPTHLIKTRGQQVTLRCSSQSGHNTVSWYQQALGQGPQFIFQYYREEENGRGNFPPRFSGLQFPNYSSELNVNALELDDSALYLCASSSGEKDTQYFGPGTRLTVL.

This clone was recorded once. The chain joins TRBV6-2 or TRBV6-3 to TRBJ1-2; 7 bases match TRBD1. Germline trimming cut 3 bases from V and 4 bases from J; bases unmatched to any gene: 5. CDR3 size: 14 residues. The V gene's germline CDR1 is MNHEY and CDR2 SVGEGT. The CDR3 DNA reads as TGTGCCAGCAGTTATACCGGGACAGCCTATGGCTACACCTTC. This sequence encodes CASSYTGTAYGYTF.

V gene TRBV7-2 combines with J gene TRBJ2-2; D is unresolved. Germline CDR1 and CDR2: SGHTA and FQGNSA. Between the trimmed V and J ends, which lost 2 bases and 3 bases, there was a span of 10 bases. This CDR3 region has 15 residues. The CDR3: CASSLYGGDTGELFF. The CDR3 DNA reads TGTGCCAGCAGCTTATATGGCGGAGACACCGGGGAGCTGTTTTTT.

The rearrangement joins TRBV9 to TRBJ2-5, with D possibly matching TRBD2 (6 bases). The CDR3 sequence is 13 residues long. Germline CDR1 and CDR2: SGDLS and YYNGEE. V shed 0 bases and J shed 7 bases, with 10 bases lying between them. CDR3 DNA sequence: TGTGCCAGCAGCGTAGGTGAGGGAGGGACCCAGTACTTC. This gives the protein CASSVGEGGTQYF. Complete variable domain (other parts from reference TRBV9 and TRBJ2-5): DSGVTQTPKHLITATGQRVTLRCSPRSGDLSVYWYQQSLDQGLQFLIQYYNGEERAKGNILERFSAQQFPDLHSELNLSSLELGDSALYFCASSVGEGGTQYFGPGTRLLVL.

In its sample, this clone was seen once. The V and J genes are TRBV4-2 and TRBJ2-5; D remains ambiguous. This CDR3 is 14 amino acids long. The V gene lost 1 base and the J gene lost 0 bases, with 6 bases spanning the gap. The germline gives CDR1 LGHNA, CDR2 YNFKEQ. The CDR3 protein is CASSQASYQETQYF. As DNA, the CDR3 is TGTGCCAGCAGCCAAGCCAGCTACCAAGAGACCCAGTACTTC.

The chain is built from TRBV5-1 and TRBJ1-2, with D uncertain. The CDR3 is made up of 13 amino acids. V gave up 0 bases and J gave up 8 bases, with 11 bases separating them. Germline V gene lookup returns CDR1 SGHRS and CDR2 YFSETQ. The chain's CDR3 is CASSLANRRGYTF. The DNA for the CDR3 is TGCGCCAGCAGCTTGGCGAACAGAAGGGGCTACACCTTC.